A single sample gave rise to the 16 T cell receptor beta chains below, sequenced in a study of cytomegalovirus exposure and HLA in healthy donors. Primers included in the PCR were 60 Vbeta and 13 Jbeta primers. Clones were read by immunoSEQ multiplex PCR, and TCRdb kept only the in-frame ones, dropping some. Of about 200,000 clones listed, roughly 80% are singletons. Sequencing was carried out using PBMCs. Receptors were obtained from a man aged 30-40 years in good health and CMV-seronegative.

The rearrangement uses TRBV4-1 and TRBJ2-7, with TRBD1 matching 7 bases. Germline CDR1 reads MGHRA; CDR2 reads YSYEKL. J gave up 5 bases and V 0 bases, and 7 bases lay outside the gene matches. The CDR3 totals 15 residues. CDR3 in amino acids: CASSQDYQGVNEQYF. The CDR3 region has the DNA TGCGCCAGCAGCCAAGATTATCAGGGGGTCAACGAGCAGTACTTC.

The chain joins TRBV4-3 to TRBJ2-2; 12 bases map to TRBD2. The germline V gene has CDR1 LGHNA and CDR2 YSLEER. Trimming took 3 bases from V and 0 from J; bases not matched to a gene: 5. The CDR3 extends over 18 amino acids. CDR3 loop: CASSHRLAGAANTGELFF. The CDR3 DNA sequence: TGCGCCAGCAGCCATCGACTAGCGGGGGCCGCGAACACCGGGGAGCTGTTTTTT.

The chain uses TRBV6-5 and TRBJ2-7; 11 bases line up with TRBD1. From germline, CDR1 is MNHEY and CDR2 SVGAGI. Trimming removed 4 bases from V and 2 bases from J; junction bases left unmatched: 1. This CDR3 region has 14 residues. CDR3 protein: CASSSGQGAYEQYF. CDR3 bases: TGTGCCAGCAGTTCGGGACAGGGGGCCTACGAGCAGTACTTC.

The genes are TRBV2 and TRBJ1-6; 9 bases fit TRBD1. CDR1 and CDR2 from the germline V gene are SNHLY and FYNNEI. The CDR3 contains 15 residues. V lost 10 bases and J lost 5; bases outside the gene matches: 9. The CDR3 is CATKGQGSNNSPLHF. The CDR3 DNA follows: TGTGCCACCAAAGGACAGGGGAGCAATAATTCACCCCTCCACTTT.

V and J are TRBV10-3 and TRBJ2-5; D perhaps matches TRBD2 (6 bases). CDR1 and CDR2 (germline): ENHRY, SYGVKD. This CDR3 region has 14 residues. V was shortened by 3 bases and J by 2 bases, with 10 bases between the two germline ends. CDR3 nucleotide sequence: TGTGCCATCAGTGATAGGGACTTACAAGAGACCCAGTACTTC. It encodes CAISDRDLQETQYF.

This clone appeared a few times. The chain employs TRBV5-1 and TRBJ1-4, with 7 positions matching TRBD1. The junction had 12 bases not matched to a gene; V was cut back by 0 bases and J by 7 bases. Germline-derived CDR1 and CDR2 are SGHRS and YFSETQ. The CDR3 length is 17 residues. The CDR3 sequence is CASSLEGQKRSGEKLFF. The CDR3 bases are TGCGCCAGCAGCTTGGAGGGACAGAAGAGGAGCGGTGAAAAACTGTTTTTT.

The rearrangement links TRBV5-5 to TRBJ1-1, with D perhaps matching TRBD1 (5 bases). From germline, CDR1 is SGHKS and CDR2 YYEKEE (reference sequence). CDR3 length: 14 amino acids. V was cut by 7 bases and J by 1 base, with 14 bases left in between. The CDR3 bases are TGTGCCAGCTCCGTACGTGGGGCGAACACTGAAGCTTTCTTT. This encodes CASSVRGANTEAFF.

CDR3 sequence: CASSSSGQRNSPLHF. The DNA for the CDR3 is TGTGCCAGCAGCTCTTCTGGACAGCGTAATTCACCCCTCCACTTT. The chain is built from TRBV6-5 and TRBJ1-6, with D tentatively TRBD1 (6 bases). The CDR3 runs to 15 residues. V lost 6 bases and J 6 bases, leaving 15 bases between the germline ends. Germline lookup yields CDR1 MNHEY and CDR2 SVGAGI.

This clone was counted a single time. The rearrangement links TRBV7-6 to TRBJ2-1; 10 bases agree with TRBD2. Germline CDR1 and CDR2: SGHVS and FNYEAQ. The CDR3 totals 13 residues. V gave up 5 bases and J gave up 8 bases; unmatched junction bases: 3. The CDR3 DNA reads TGTGCCAGCAGCAGAGGGACTAGCGATGAGCAGTTCTTC. This translates into CASSRGTSDEQFF.

This clone was detected once. V and J are TRBV5-1 and TRBJ2-1; 14 nucleotides match TRBD2. The germline V gene has CDR1 SGHRS and CDR2 YFSETQ. V lost 0 bases and J lost 6; bases outside the gene matches: 8. The CDR3 is made up of 18 amino acids. In nucleotides, the CDR3 is TGCGCCAGCAGCTTGGTCGGACTAGCGGGGGGCGGAATCAATGAGCAGTTCTTC. As protein: CASSLVGLAGGGINEQFF.

The chain links TRBV11-2 to TRBJ1-2; the D gene is possibly TRBD1 (6 bases). The CDR3 extends over 16 amino acids. V gave up 2 bases and J gave up 5 bases, with 18 bases separating them. Per germline, CDR1 SGHAT and CDR2 FQNNGV. This CDR3 is CASSLPGAPGWYGYTF. CDR3 in DNA: TGTGCCAGCAGCTTACCAGGGGCTCCCGGGTGGTATGGCTACACCTTC. The full variable domain, rest sourced from reference TRBV11-2 and TRBJ1-2, is EAGVAQSPRYKIIEKRQSVAFWCNPISGHATLYWYQQILGQGPKLLIQFQNNGVVDDSQLPKDRFSAERLKGVDSTLKIQPAKLEDSAVYLCASSLPGAPGWYGYTFGSGTRLTVV.

This sequence joins TRBV2 and TRBJ2-7; TRBD1 agrees at 10 bases. Germline V gene sequence: CDR1 SNHLY, CDR2 FYNNEI. After removal of 5 bases from V and 7 bases from J, the junction contained 5 bases not matched to a gene. This CDR3 is 13 amino acids long. CDR3 nucleotides: TGTGCCAGCAGTTCGGACAGGGGGAGAGAGCAGTACTTC. Amino acids: CASSSDRGREQYF.

V gene TRBV7-9 combines with J gene TRBJ1-4, with 10 bases that match TRBD1. CDR3 length equals 15 residues. The J segment lost 4 bases and the V segment lost 4 bases, leaving 3 bases of the junction unmatched. The germline V gene encodes CDR1 SEHNR and CDR2 FQNEAQ (reference sequence). The chain's CDR3 is CASSSGTGVNEKLFF. The CDR3 nucleotides are TGTGCCAGCAGCTCCGGGACAGGGGTTAATGAAAAACTGTTTTTT.

This chain uses TRBV5-1 with TRBJ2-7; possibly TRBD1 for D (7 bases). V dropped 3 bases and J dropped 7 bases, with 17 bases sitting between them. Germline values: CDR1 SGHRS, CDR2 YFSETQ. The CDR3 has 14 amino acids. The CDR3 sequence: CASSYYRGGREQYF. The DNA for the CDR3 is TGCGCCAGCAGCTACTACAGGGGAGGAAGGGAGCAGTACTTC.

This clone showed up just once. The chain carries TRBV27 and TRBJ2-1; maybe TRBD1 (6 bases). Trimming shortened V by 0 bases and J by 6 bases, and 12 bases separated the two germline ends. The CDR3 extends over 15 amino acids. The germline gives CDR1 MNHEY, CDR2 SMNVEV (reference sequence). CDR3 in DNA: TGTGCCAGCAGTTTATCTACCACAGGGTGCAATGAGCAGTTCTTC. Protein sequence: CASSLSTTGCNEQFF.

This chain joins TRBV11-2 and TRBJ2-1, with 15 nucleotides matching TRBD2. Germline values: CDR1 SGHAT, CDR2 FQNNGV. The ends lost 4 bases at V and 7 bases at J; junction bases unmatched: 5. The CDR3 contains 16 residues. CDR3 sequence reads: CASSWTSGGAGNEQFF. The CDR3 DNA reads TGTGCCAGCAGCTGGACTAGCGGGGGGGCGGGAAATGAGCAGTTCTTC.